The 23 T cell receptor beta chains in this list originate from one sample, sequenced in a study of low-dose radiotherapy and immunotherapy resistance in tumors. Indicated time point: before trial treatment. Primers used for first-strand cDNA, a TRAV- and TRBV-specific set, covered both alpha and beta chains. PCR amplification of the TCRs was performed with Phusion for approximately 20 PCR cycles, and it relied on a constant-region primer together with a V-primer adapter. MiXCR, applied by TCRdb to the reads, yields one record per CDR3 protein. The sample yields tens of thousands of distinct CDR3 sequences, about 23% seen once. The source was PBMCs, collected before treatment. Source of these receptors: a male donor with prostate cancer.

This clonotype has at least ten counts. DNA of the CDR3: TGTGCCAGCAGGTTGCGAGGGACGGCCTACGAGCAGTACTTC. Protein: CASRLRGTAYEQYF. This chain uses TRBV6-2 or TRBV6-3 with TRBJ2-7; perhaps D is TRBD1 or TRBD2 (5 bases each). The V and J ends lost 6 bases and 2 bases respectively, with 14 bases between them. The CDR3 totals 14 residues. Germline CDR1 and CDR2: MNHEY and SVGEGT.

V and J are TRBV20-1 and TRBJ1-6; 7 bases line up with TRBD1. The J segment lost 7 bases and the V segment lost 6 bases, leaving 6 bases of the junction unmatched. The CDR3 extends over 13 amino acids. Germline CDR1 and CDR2: DFQATT and SNEGSKA (reference sequence). The CDR3 loop reads CSAAGTANSPLHF. In nucleotides, the CDR3 is TGCAGTGCCGCCGGGACAGCCAATTCACCCCTCCACTTT.

This clonotype was counted at least ten times. The chain combines TRBV7-3 with TRBJ2-1; 12 bases are a match to TRBD2. With V trimmed by 5 bases and J by 6 bases, 17 bases remained unmatched. CDR1 is SGHTA and CDR2 is FQGTGA in the germline V gene. The length of the CDR3 is 19 residues. The CDR3 region is CASSPRPSGLAGGSNEQFF. The DNA for the CDR3 is TGTGCCAGCAGCCCTCGACCCTCGGGACTAGCGGGCGGTTCCAATGAGCAGTTCTTC. Full variable domain (outside the CDR3, taken from reference TRBV7-3 and TRBJ2-1): GAGVSQTPSNKVTEKGKYVELRCDPISGHTALYWYRQSLGQGPEFLIYFQGTGAADDSGLPNDRFFAVRPEGSVSTLKIQRTERGDSAVYLCASSPRPSGLAGGSNEQFFGPGTRLTVL.

This clonotype was counted at least ten times. The chain recombines TRBV6-2 or TRBV6-3 with TRBJ2-3, with 9 bases that match TRBD2. V gave up 8 bases and J gave up 5 bases; unmatched junction bases: 11. This CDR3 spans 15 amino acids. CDR1 and CDR2 from the germline V gene are MNHEY and SVGEGT. The chain's CDR3 is CASPQSGLAEDTQYF. In DNA, the CDR3 is TGTGCCAGCCCTCAATCGGGACTAGCAGAAGATACGCAGTATTTT.

The chain combines TRBV28 with TRBJ2-1, with 7 positions matching TRBD2. Germline lookup yields CDR1 MDHEN and CDR2 SYDVKM. The CDR3 loop spans 17 amino acids. V gave up 4 bases and J gave up 6 bases; unmatched junction bases: 15. The CDR3 bases are TGTGCCAGCAGTTCCCCTGGGGCTAGCGGAGCCCCCAATGAGCAGTTCTTC. Protein sequence: CASSSPGASGAPNEQFF.

Worth noting for this clonotype: A read error is the likely source, as a far larger clone sits one nucleotide away. This chain connects TRBV6-8 to TRBJ2-2; tentatively, D is TRBD1 (6 bases). The V end was cut by 2 bases, the J end by 4 bases, with 11 bases between. This CDR3 region has 15 residues. Per germline, CDR1 MNHGY and CDR2 SAAAGT. The CDR3 nucleotides are TGTGCCAGCAGTTACAGGGGGTTGTCCACCGGGGAGCTGTTTTTT. Its translation: CASSYRGLSTGELFF.

The CDR3 coding sequence is TGTGCCAGCAGCCCGCTTGGAGCAACCCCCAATGAGCAGTTCTTC. The encoded protein is CASSPLGATPNEQFF. The chain carries TRBV13 and TRBJ2-1; no clear D gene. Germline V gene data show CDR1 as PRHDT and CDR2 as FYEKMQ (reference sequence). The V and J ends lost 5 bases and 6 bases respectively, with 17 bases between them. The CDR3 has 15 residues.

This clonotype was detected many times. The rearrangement uses TRBV5-1 and TRBJ2-1; D is unresolved. Per germline, CDR1 SGHRS and CDR2 YFSETQ. The CDR3 extends over 17 amino acids. With 0 bases removed from V and 9 bases from J, the gap between germline ends came to 22 bases. In DNA form, the CDR3 reads TGCGCCAGCAGCTTGGTCCTCGCCCTGCTGTCAGCCAGTGAGCAGTTCTTC. Protein: CASSLVLALLSASEQFF. The whole variable domain, remainder taken from reference TRBV5-1 and TRBJ2-1, is KAGVTQTPRYLIKTRGQQVTLSCSPISGHRSVSWYQQTPGQGLQFLFEYFSETQRNKGNFPGRFSGRQFSNSRSEMNVSTLELGDSALYLCASSLVLALLSASEQFFGPGTRLTVL.

The table lists this clonotype with many counts. The chain links TRBV27 to TRBJ2-2; 10 positions match TRBD2. Germline V gene lookup returns CDR1 MNHEY and CDR2 SMNVEV (reference sequence). This CDR3 has 18 residues. After removal of 2 bases from V and 7 bases from J, the junction contained 13 bases not matched to a gene. CDR3 DNA: TGTGCCAGCAGTTTAACTGTTCTAGCGGGAGTAAATAGCGGGGAGCTGTTTTTT. Protein product: CASSLTVLAGVNSGELFF.

At least ten counts were recorded for this clonotype. This chain joins TRBV7-9 and TRBJ2-3; unclear D gene. Per the germline V gene, CDR1 is SEHNR and CDR2 is FQNEAQ (reference sequence). This CDR3 spans 12 amino acids. The ends were cut back, 1 base at V and 5 bases at J, with 4 bases in the middle. The CDR3 sequence is CASSLEVDTQYF. In DNA, the CDR3 is TGTGCCAGCAGCTTAGAGGTAGATACGCAGTATTTT.

This clonotype was observed at least ten times. The gene calls are TRBV28 and TRBJ2-1; 12 nucleotides align to TRBD2. The CDR3 is made up of 16 amino acids. V shed 5 bases and J 4 bases; nucleotides not matched to a gene: 6. Germline values: CDR1 MDHEN, CDR2 SYDVKM. The CDR3 sequence: CASSRRLAGEYNEQFF. The CDR3 DNA is TGTGCCAGCAGTCGCCGACTAGCGGGAGAGTACAATGAGCAGTTCTTC.

The table lists this clonotype with many counts. V is TRBV5-6 and J is TRBJ1-4; D remains unclear. V lost 0 bases and J lost 0, with 9 bases in between. Germline V lookup: CDR1 SGHDT, CDR2 YYEEEE. This CDR3 is built from 16 residues. DNA for the CDR3: TGTGCCAGCAGCTTGGGACGCTCCTCAACTAATGAAAAACTGTTTTTT. This translates into CASSLGRSSTNEKLFF.

This clonotype was observed many times. The CDR3 nucleotides are TGTGCCAGCAGCCTGAATGAGGGATACAATGAGCAGTTCTTC. This gives the protein CASSLNEGYNEQFF. The gene calls are TRBV5-4 and TRBJ2-1; a weak D match, TRBD2 (5 bases). V gave up 4 bases and J gave up 4 bases, with 12 bases separating them. The germline CDR1 and CDR2 sequences are SGHNT and YYREEE (reference sequence). The CDR3 is 14 amino acids.

The rearrangement joins TRBV5-6 to TRBJ2-7; 10 bases are a match to TRBD2. Germline loops: CDR1 SGHDT, CDR2 YYEEEE. There are 15 residues in the CDR3. Trimming at V came to 4 bases and at J to 2 bases, leaving 6 bases not matched to a gene. DNA of the CDR3: TGTGCCAGCAGCGTACTAGCGGGGATTGCCTACGAGCAGTACTTC. Encoded protein: CASSVLAGIAYEQYF.

There are many counts of this clonotype. This chain uses TRBV6-2 or TRBV6-3 with TRBJ1-6, with TRBD1 matching 10 bases. The germline gives CDR1 MNHEY, CDR2 SVGEGT. V lost 4 bases, J lost 6 bases, and 3 bases stayed unmatched. The CDR3 runs to 15 residues. CDR3 nucleotides: TGTGCCAGCAGTTCGACAGGGGGCAGTAATTCACCCCTCCACTTT. Its translation: CASSSTGGSNSPLHF.

This sequence joins TRBV7-8 and TRBJ2-5, with 9 positions matching TRBD1. The V gene's germline CDR1 is SGHVS and CDR2 FQNEAQ. After removal of 5 bases from V and 5 bases from J, the junction contained 9 bases not matched to a gene. This CDR3 is 15 amino acids long. The CDR3 DNA reads as TGTGCCAGCAGCCCCGGGACAGGGCTGCGGGAGACCCAGTACTTC. Protein product: CASSPGTGLRETQYF. Looking up the rest from reference TRBV7-8 and TRBJ2-5 gives the full variable domain: GAGVSQSPRYKVAKRGQDVALRCDPISGHVSLFWYQQALGQGPEFLTYFQNEAQLDKSGLPSDRFFAERPEGSVSTLKIQRTQQEDSAVYLCASSPGTGLRETQYFGPGTRLLVL.

This clonotype has a count of ten or more. The J gene is TRBJ2-2, the V gene TRBV20-1; D could derive from TRBD1 or TRBD2 (5 bases each). Germline CDR1 reads DFQATT; CDR2 reads SNEGSKA (reference sequence). Between the trimmed V and J ends, which lost 3 bases and 5 bases, there was a span of 10 bases. CDR3 length: 13 residues. The CDR3 DNA is TGCAGTGCTAGTCCAGGGAGAACCGGGGAGCTGTTTTTT. Protein sequence: CSASPGRTGELFF.

This clonotype was picked up many times. The V gene is TRBV30, the J gene TRBJ2-1; D may be TRBD2 (7 bases). V was cut by 2 bases and J by 7 bases, with 18 bases left in between. CDR3 length equals 15 residues. Germline V gene lookup returns CDR1 GTSNPN and CDR2 SVGIG (reference sequence). The CDR3 DNA reads as TGTGCCTGGAGTTGGGGCCCGGGGGGCAGGAATGAGCAGTTCTTC. It translates to CAWSWGPGGRNEQFF.

This clonotype was detected many times. The J gene is TRBJ1-5, the V gene TRBV2; tentatively, D is TRBD1 (6 bases). This CDR3 comprises 14 residues. Trimming shortened V by 7 bases and J by 4 bases, and 14 bases separated the two germline ends. Per the germline V gene, CDR1 is SNHLY and CDR2 is FYNNEI. CDR3 loop: CASKGDGGNQPQHF. The CDR3 nucleotides read TGTGCCAGCAAGGGGGACGGAGGAAATCAGCCCCAGCATTTT.

This clonotype appeared many times. V is TRBV20-1 and J is TRBJ2-1; a weak D match, TRBD1 (6 bases). The V end was cut by 8 bases, the J end by 7 bases, with 9 bases between. The CDR3 spans 10 residues. Looked up from germline, CDR1 is DFQATT and CDR2 is SNEGSKA (reference sequence). This CDR3 is CSPQGNEQFF. In DNA, the CDR3 is TGCAGTCCACAGGGAAATGAGCAGTTCTTC.

The chain links TRBV7-3 to TRBJ2-1; 9 bases are a match to TRBD1. The V and J ends lost 5 bases and 6 bases, in that order; junction bases with no gene match: 8. The germline V gene has CDR1 SGHTA and CDR2 FQGTGA. The CDR3 runs to 15 residues. CDR3 residues: CASSPRDRAFNEQFF. CDR3 DNA sequence: TGTGCCAGCAGCCCCCGGGACAGGGCTTTCAATGAGCAGTTCTTC.

In its sample, this clonotype was seen many times. This chain joins TRBV4-2 and TRBJ2-5; 7 nucleotides align to TRBD2. Per germline, CDR1 LGHNA and CDR2 YNFKEQ. V was pared by 1 base and J by 4 bases, with 12 bases of the junction left unmatched. The CDR3 is 17 amino acids. CDR3 amino acids: CASSQGQWGGVRETQYF. Here the CDR3 DNA reads TGTGCCAGCAGCCAAGGGCAGTGGGGGGGAGTTAGAGAGACCCAGTACTTC.

This chain joins TRBV7-2 and TRBJ1-5, with TRBD1 identical over 9 bases. Germline V CDR1 and CDR2: SGHTA, FQGNSA. The trim removed 2 bases at V and 3 bases at J, leaving 20 bases unmatched. The CDR3 covers 21 residues. CDR3 region: CASSLHRTGEVPGPFNQPQHF. The CDR3 region has the DNA TGTGCCAGCAGCTTACACCGGACAGGGGAGGTTCCGGGCCCTTTCAATCAGCCCCAGCATTTT.